This T cell receptor beta chain originates from a study of tumor-infiltrating lymphocytes in glioblastoma multiforme. For this clonotype: One end of the junction does not line up with germline, which may come from a read error.

Germline V gene data show CDR1 as SGHNT and CDR2 as YENEEA. CDR3 length equals 15 residues. TCRB libraries came from RNA via three nested multiplex PCR rounds. No unique molecular identifiers were described for these TCRB libraries. TCRdb recomputed calls from the multiplex PCR reads with MiXCR, one row per CDR3 protein. This table has about 12,000 distinct CDR3 sequences, 60% to 75% appearing once. The sequencing input was brain tumor tissue. The source is a male donor with glioblastoma. The V and J genes are TRBV11-3 and TRBJ2-2; 8 nucleotides match TRBD1. The DNA of the CDR3 is TGTGTCAGCAGCTTGGACAGGGCACAGACCGGGGAGCTGTTTTTT. Residues: CVSSLDRAQTGELFF.